Listed here are 20 T cell receptor beta chains from one sample, sequenced in a study of shared clonotypes between healthy human individuals. Repertoires were generated with immunoSEQ multiplex PCR, while TCRdb's copy carries only in-frame clones and drops some. The table lists some 1.4 million clones, around 97% of them singletons. Sequencing was done on a sample of naive CD4+ T cells sorted from blood. Stated subset: CD45RA+ positively selected. The receptors were sampled from a man under 40 in good health.

This clone was detected once. This chain links TRBV19 with TRBJ2-3; 7 bases are a match to TRBD2. This CDR3 is 15 amino acids long. The germline CDR1 and CDR2 sequences are LNHDA and SQIVND (reference sequence). Germline trimming cut 4 bases from V and 0 bases from J; bases unmatched to any gene: 4. CDR3 in DNA: TGTGCCAGTAGTAGAAGCGGGGCGAGCACAGATACGCAGTATTTT. The encoded protein is CASSRSGASTDTQYF.

The chain carries TRBV11-1 and TRBJ1-1; TRBD1 is a possible D gene (5 bases). CDR3 length equals 18 residues. In germline, CDR1 is SGHAT, CDR2 FQDESV (reference sequence). Trimming took 5 bases from V and 0 from J, leaving 22 bases between them. The CDR3 nucleotides are TGTGCCAGCAGCACCCCTCGGGGGGGGGAACACATGAACACTGAAGCTTTCTTT. Its translation is CASSTPRGGEHMNTEAFF. Drawing the rest from reference TRBV11-1 and TRBJ1-1, the complete variable domain is EAEVAQSPRYKITEKSQAVAFWCDPISGHATLYWYRQILGQGPELLVQFQDESVVDDSQLPKDRFSAERLKGVDSTLKIQPAELGDSAMYLCASSTPRGGEHMNTEAFFGQGTRLTVV.

The chain carries TRBV11-2 and TRBJ2-2; the D is unclear. This CDR3 has 14 residues. Germline CDR1 is SGHAT and CDR2 is FQNNGV. The V and J ends lost 3 bases and 6 bases respectively, with 11 bases between them. CDR3 in DNA: TGTGCCAGCAGCTTCGACGGGTGGTCCGGGGAGCTGTTTTTT. Its protein is CASSFDGWSGELFF.

The chain is built from TRBV7-9 and TRBJ2-7; 10 bases line up with TRBD1. Unmatched junction bases numbered 5, after V lost 6 bases and J lost 0 bases. CDR3 size: 15 residues. Germline values: CDR1 SEHNR, CDR2 FQNEAQ (reference sequence). The CDR3 here is CASSPRTGGSYEQYF. CDR3 bases: TGTGCCAGCAGTCCTCGGACAGGGGGCTCCTACGAGCAGTACTTC.

The chain carries TRBV9 and TRBJ2-7; 14 nucleotides align to TRBD2. Germline-derived CDR1 and CDR2 are SGDLS and YYNGEE. The CDR3 contains 16 residues. The trim removed 4 bases at V and 4 bases at J, leaving 7 bases unmatched. As DNA, the CDR3 is TGTGCCAGCAGCCTCTCCGGGACTAGCGGGAGTTACGAGCAGTACTTC. Translating gives CASSLSGTSGSYEQYF.

V usage is TRBV28 and J usage is TRBJ2-7; 11 nucleotides align to TRBD1. The germline gives CDR1 MDHEN, CDR2 SYDVKM. The CDR3 runs to 17 residues. V gave up 1 base and J gave up 6 bases; unmatched junction bases: 11. The CDR3 DNA sequence: TGTGCCAGCAGTTTATCGGGCCCCGGGACAGGGGGGAGCGAGCAGTACTTC. Its translation is CASSLSGPGTGGSEQYF.

This chain joins TRBV4-2 and TRBJ2-5; 12 nucleotides agree with TRBD2. J lost 5 bases, V lost 3 bases, and 7 bases had no gene match. The CDR3 is made up of 16 amino acids. CDR1 and CDR2 (germline): LGHNA, YNFKEQ. CDR3 loop: CASSHPSGRAVETQYF. In DNA form, the CDR3 reads TGTGCCAGCAGCCATCCTAGCGGGAGGGCGGTGGAGACCCAGTACTTC.

This sequence joins TRBV25-1 and TRBJ2-7; D tentatively reads TRBD1 or TRBD2 (6 bases each). This CDR3 has 15 residues. Trimming took off 6 bases at V and 8 bases at J, with 23 bases between the two ends. Germline V gene lookup returns CDR1 MGHDK and CDR2 SYGVNS. CDR3 region: CASREGGTLATQQYF. The CDR3, as DNA: TGTGCCAGCAGAGAGGGCGGGACACTGGCTACTCAGCAGTACTTC.

The gene calls are TRBV29-1 and TRBJ2-1; maybe TRBD1 (6 bases). Per the germline V gene, CDR1 is SQVTM and CDR2 is ANQGSEA. There are 11 residues in the CDR3. Trimming shortened V by 4 bases and J by 9 bases, and 10 bases separated the two germline ends. The CDR3 DNA sequence: TGCAGCGTTGCTACAGGGACTGAGCAGTTCTTC. The encoded protein is CSVATGTEQFF.

The chain couples TRBV5-4 to TRBJ1-1; possible D gene TRBD1, 5 bases. The CDR3 is made up of 13 amino acids. The V and J ends lost 3 bases and 4 bases respectively, with 10 bases between them. Germline CDR1 reads SGHNT; CDR2 reads YYREEE (reference sequence). The CDR3 coding sequence is TGTGCCAGCAGCTCTGGCGGGGGCACTGAAGCTTTCTTT. Translation gives CASSSGGGTEAFF.

This chain links TRBV28 with TRBJ1-3; unclear D gene. V lost 2 bases and J 0 bases, leaving 17 bases between the germline ends. The length of the CDR3 is 18 residues. Germline CDR1 and CDR2: MDHEN and SYDVKM. CDR3 residues: CASSLPLRSDSSGNTIYF. The DNA of the CDR3 is TGTGCCAGCAGTTTACCCCTCAGGTCGGATAGCTCTGGAAACACCATATATTTT.

The rearrangement joins TRBV18 to TRBJ2-5; TRBD1 matches at 8 bases. Germline-derived CDR1 and CDR2 are KGHSH and LQKENI. The trim removed 8 bases at V and 1 base at J, leaving 6 bases unmatched. The CDR3 length is 14 residues. CDR3 loop: CASAPGTGQETQYF. In nucleotides, the CDR3 is TGTGCCAGCGCCCCCGGGACAGGCCAAGAGACCCAGTACTTC.

This sequence joins TRBV7-9 and TRBJ2-3; D not certain. The CDR3 is 11 residues long. Trimming pared 3 bases from V and 5 bases from J, leaving 3 bases between. CDR1 is SEHNR, CDR2 FQNEAQ, per germline (reference sequence). CDR3 coding DNA: TGTGCCAGCAGCTTTAAAGATACGCAGTATTTT. Translated, it gives CASSFKDTQYF.

The chain carries TRBV29-1 and TRBJ2-5, with a weak D call TRBD2 (6 bases). V dropped 5 bases and J dropped 3 bases, with 16 bases sitting between them. Germline loops: CDR1 SQVTM, CDR2 ANQGSEA. The CDR3 is 14 amino acids. The CDR3 DNA is TGCAGCGTTTTTCAGACGGGGGTGGAAGAGACCCAGTACTTC. Translating gives CSVFQTGVEETQYF.

The chain links TRBV5-1 to TRBJ2-5; 9 bases map to TRBD1. The CDR3 spans 16 residues. After removal of 4 bases from V and 2 bases from J, the junction contained 9 bases not matched to a gene. Germline V gene data show CDR1 as SGHRS and CDR2 as YFSETQ. CDR3 in DNA: TGCGCCAGCAGCAGAACGACAGGGGGTGCTCAAGAGACCCAGTACTTC. Its protein product is CASSRTTGGAQETQYF.

The chain combines TRBV7-3 with TRBJ2-3; 8 nucleotides line up with TRBD2. The CDR3 runs to 15 residues. Germline V gene sequence: CDR1 SGHTA, CDR2 FQGTGA. V was pared by 5 bases and J by 1 base, with 5 bases of the junction left unmatched. The CDR3 nucleotides are TGTGCCAGCAGCGTAAGCGGGGGACGCACAGATACGCAGTATTTT. It specifies CASSVSGGRTDTQYF.

V usage is TRBV27 and J usage is TRBJ2-7, with D possibly matching TRBD1 (6 bases). The CDR3 spans 13 residues. The germline gives CDR1 MNHEY, CDR2 SMNVEV (reference sequence). The V and J ends lost 2 bases and 4 bases respectively, with 9 bases between them. CDR3 protein: CASSLRQGYEQYF. The DNA of the CDR3 is TGTGCCAGCAGTTTACGGCAGGGGTACGAGCAGTACTTC.

The rearrangement uses TRBV7-3 and TRBJ2-7, with D perhaps TRBD2 (6 bases). CDR1 and CDR2 (germline): SGHTA, FQGTGA. This CDR3 spans 17 amino acids. Trimming removed 3 bases from V and 4 bases from J, with 22 bases in between. This CDR3 reads CASSFLARGAGRYEQYF. CDR3 nucleotide sequence: TGTGCCAGCAGCTTCCTCGCAAGGGGTGCGGGAAGGTACGAGCAGTACTTC.

The gene calls are TRBV25-1 and TRBJ1-1, with D tentatively TRBD1 (5 bases). V was pared by 6 bases and J by 6 bases, with 17 bases between. The CDR3 is 14 residues long. Germline V gene lookup returns CDR1 MGHDK and CDR2 SYGVNS. CDR3 coding DNA: TGTGCCAGCAGCACTTTGGCGGCCAGGGCTGAAGCTTTCTTT. As protein: CASSTLAARAEAFF.

The chain carries TRBV29-1 and TRBJ1-2, with 9 bases that match TRBD1. Per germline, CDR1 SQVTM and CDR2 ANQGSEA. This CDR3 has 14 residues. The V segment lost 6 bases and the J segment 3 bases; nucleotides outside the gene matches: 8. CDR3 nucleotide sequence: TGCAGCGTAGGCGGACAGGGGTCGCACTATGGCTACACCTTC. It translates to CSVGGQGSHYGYTF.